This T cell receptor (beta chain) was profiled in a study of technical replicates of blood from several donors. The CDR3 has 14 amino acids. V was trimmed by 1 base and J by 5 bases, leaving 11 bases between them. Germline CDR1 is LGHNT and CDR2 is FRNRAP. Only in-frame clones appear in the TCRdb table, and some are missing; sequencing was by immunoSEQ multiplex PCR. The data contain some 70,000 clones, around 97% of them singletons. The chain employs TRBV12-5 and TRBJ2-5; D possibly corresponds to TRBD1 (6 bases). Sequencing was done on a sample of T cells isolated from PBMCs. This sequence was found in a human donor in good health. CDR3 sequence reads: CASGLGTVSETQYF. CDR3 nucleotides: TGTGCTAGTGGTTTGGGGACAGTGTCGGAGACCCAGTACTTC.